Given below is one T cell receptor (beta chain) in context. Antigen specificity is unknown. This table comes from immunoSEQ multiplex PCR, and its TCRdb copy is limited to in-frame clones, with some not included. The sample consists of over 150,000 clones, roughly 90% of them appearing once. Germline values: CDR1 KGHSH, CDR2 LQKENI. V lost 3 bases and J lost 3; bases outside the gene matches: 29. The CDR3 runs 23 residues. This entry comes from a study of T cell responses to AZD1222 COVID-19 vaccine. Regarding the study as a whole: CD4 TCRs covered the whole spike, strongest at regions 160-218 and 743-854. Per reports, nearly half of all spike-specific TCRs target regions that are unmutated in variants. All repertoire sampling was performed exclusively after the peak T cell response. An increase in Spike-specific TCR breadth and depth was observed after two AZD1222 doses.

The chain employs TRBV18 and TRBJ2-7, with TRBD2 matching 10 bases. The sequence was obtained from an adult in good health. The specimen comprised peripheral blood, sampled on day 0 of AZD1222 vaccination. The chain's CDR3 is CASSPMLPLTPSGSGNRDYEQYF. The CDR3 DNA reads as TGTGCCAGCTCACCTATGCTTCCCCTGACTCCTAGCGGGAGTGGAAATAGGGACTACGAGCAGTACTTC.